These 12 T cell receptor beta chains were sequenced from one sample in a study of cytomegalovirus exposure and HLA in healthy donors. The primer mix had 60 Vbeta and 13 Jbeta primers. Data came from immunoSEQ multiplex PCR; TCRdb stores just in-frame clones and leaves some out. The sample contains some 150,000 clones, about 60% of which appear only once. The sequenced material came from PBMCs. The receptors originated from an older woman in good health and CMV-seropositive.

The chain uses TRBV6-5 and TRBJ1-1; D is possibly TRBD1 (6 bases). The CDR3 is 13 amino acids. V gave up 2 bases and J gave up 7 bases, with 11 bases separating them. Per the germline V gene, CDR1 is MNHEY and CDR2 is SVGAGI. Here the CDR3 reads CASSYKGVGEAFF. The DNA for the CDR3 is TGTGCCAGCAGTTACAAGGGGGTTGGTGAAGCTTTCTTT.

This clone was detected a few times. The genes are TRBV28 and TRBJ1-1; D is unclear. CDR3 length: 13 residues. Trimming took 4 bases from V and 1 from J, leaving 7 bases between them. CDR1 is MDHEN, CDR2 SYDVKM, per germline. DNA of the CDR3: TGTGCCAGCAGTTCACAGTCGAACACTGAAGCTTTCTTT. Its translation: CASSSQSNTEAFF.

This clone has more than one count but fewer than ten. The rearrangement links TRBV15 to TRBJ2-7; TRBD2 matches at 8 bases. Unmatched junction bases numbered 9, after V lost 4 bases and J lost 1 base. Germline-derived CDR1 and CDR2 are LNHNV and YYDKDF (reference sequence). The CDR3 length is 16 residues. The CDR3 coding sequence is TGTGCCACCAGCACAACTAGCGGCTCCCTTTCCTACGAGCAGTACTTC. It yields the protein CATSTTSGSLSYEQYF.

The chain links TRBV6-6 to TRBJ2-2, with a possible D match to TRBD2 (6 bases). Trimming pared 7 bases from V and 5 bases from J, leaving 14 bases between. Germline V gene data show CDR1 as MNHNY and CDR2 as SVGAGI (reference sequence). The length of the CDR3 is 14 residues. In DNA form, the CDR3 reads TGTGCCAGCAAGGAGGGCCGTTATACCGGGGAGCTGTTTTTT. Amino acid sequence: CASKEGRYTGELFF.

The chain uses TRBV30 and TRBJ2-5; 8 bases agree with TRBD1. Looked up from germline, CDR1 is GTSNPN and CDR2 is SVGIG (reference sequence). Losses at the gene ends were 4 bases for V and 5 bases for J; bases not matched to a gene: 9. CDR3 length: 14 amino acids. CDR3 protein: CAWTPQGALETQYF. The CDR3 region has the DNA TGTGCCTGGACTCCTCAGGGGGCGCTTGAGACCCAGTACTTC.

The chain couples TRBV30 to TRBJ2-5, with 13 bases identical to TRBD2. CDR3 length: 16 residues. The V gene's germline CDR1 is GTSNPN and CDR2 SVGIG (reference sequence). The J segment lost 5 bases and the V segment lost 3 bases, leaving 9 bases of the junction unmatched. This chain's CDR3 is CAWRPGLAGLTETQYF. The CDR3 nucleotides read TGTGCCTGGAGACCGGGACTAGCGGGGTTAACGGAGACCCAGTACTTC.

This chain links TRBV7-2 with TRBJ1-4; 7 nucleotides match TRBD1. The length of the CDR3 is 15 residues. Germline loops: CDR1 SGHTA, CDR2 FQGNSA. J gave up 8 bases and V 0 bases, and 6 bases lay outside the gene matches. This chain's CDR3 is CASSLATGAREKLFF. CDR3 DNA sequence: TGTGCCAGCAGCTTAGCCACAGGGGCCCGAGAAAAACTGTTTTTT. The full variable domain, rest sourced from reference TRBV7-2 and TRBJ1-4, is GAGVSQSPSNKVTEKGKDVELRCDPISGHTALYWYRQSLGQGLEFLIYFQGNSAPDKSGLPSDRFSAERTGGSVSTLTIQRTQQEDSAVYLCASSLATGAREKLFFGSGTQLSVL.

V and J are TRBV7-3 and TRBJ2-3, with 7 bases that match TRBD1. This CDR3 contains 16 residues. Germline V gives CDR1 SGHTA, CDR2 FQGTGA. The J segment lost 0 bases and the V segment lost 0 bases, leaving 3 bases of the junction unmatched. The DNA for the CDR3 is TGTGCCAGCAGCTTAACAGGGGGCGGAAGCACAGATACGCAGTATTTT. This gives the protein CASSLTGGGSTDTQYF.

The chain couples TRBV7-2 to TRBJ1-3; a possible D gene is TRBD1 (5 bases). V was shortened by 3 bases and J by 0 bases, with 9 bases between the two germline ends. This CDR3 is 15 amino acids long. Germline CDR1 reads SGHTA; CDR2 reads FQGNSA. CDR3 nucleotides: TGTGCCAGCAGCTTGGCAGGGCCCTCTGGAAACACCATATATTTT. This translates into CASSLAGPSGNTIYF.

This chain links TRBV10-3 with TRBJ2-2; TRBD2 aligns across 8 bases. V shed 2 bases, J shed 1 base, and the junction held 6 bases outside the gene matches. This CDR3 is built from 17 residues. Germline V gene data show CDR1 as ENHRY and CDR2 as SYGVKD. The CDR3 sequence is CAISEGGGRRNTGELFF. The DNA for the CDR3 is TGTGCCATCAGTGAGGGTGGCGGGAGGAGGAACACCGGGGAGCTGTTTTTT.

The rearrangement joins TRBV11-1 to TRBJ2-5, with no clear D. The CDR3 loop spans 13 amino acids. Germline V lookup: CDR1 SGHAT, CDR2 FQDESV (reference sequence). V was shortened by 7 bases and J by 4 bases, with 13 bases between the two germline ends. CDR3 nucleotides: TGTGCCAGCACCCCGGCGGAGTCAGAGACCCAGTACTTC. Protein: CASTPAESETQYF.

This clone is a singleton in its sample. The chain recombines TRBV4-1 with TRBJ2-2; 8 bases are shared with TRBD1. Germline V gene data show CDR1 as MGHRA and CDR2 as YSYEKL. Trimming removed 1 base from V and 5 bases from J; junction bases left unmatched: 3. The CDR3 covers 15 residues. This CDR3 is CASSQGQGMTGELFF. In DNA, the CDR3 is TGCGCCAGCAGCCAAGGACAGGGGATGACCGGGGAGCTGTTTTTT.